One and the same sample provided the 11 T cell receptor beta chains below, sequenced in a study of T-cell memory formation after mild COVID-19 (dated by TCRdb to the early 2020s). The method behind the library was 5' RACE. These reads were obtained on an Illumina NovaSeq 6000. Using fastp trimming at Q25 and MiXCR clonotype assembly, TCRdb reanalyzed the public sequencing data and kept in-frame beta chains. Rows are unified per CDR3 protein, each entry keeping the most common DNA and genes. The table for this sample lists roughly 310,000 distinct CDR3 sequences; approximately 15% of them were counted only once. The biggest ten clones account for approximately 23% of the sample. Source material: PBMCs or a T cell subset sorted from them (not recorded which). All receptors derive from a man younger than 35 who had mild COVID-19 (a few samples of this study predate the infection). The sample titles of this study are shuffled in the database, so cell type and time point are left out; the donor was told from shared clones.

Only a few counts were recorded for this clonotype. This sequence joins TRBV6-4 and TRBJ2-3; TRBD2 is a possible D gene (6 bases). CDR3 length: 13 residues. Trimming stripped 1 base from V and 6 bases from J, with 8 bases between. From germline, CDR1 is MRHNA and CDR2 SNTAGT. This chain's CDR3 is CASSDLAGDTQYF. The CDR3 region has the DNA TGTGCCAGCAGTGACTTGGCGGGGGATACGCAGTATTTT.

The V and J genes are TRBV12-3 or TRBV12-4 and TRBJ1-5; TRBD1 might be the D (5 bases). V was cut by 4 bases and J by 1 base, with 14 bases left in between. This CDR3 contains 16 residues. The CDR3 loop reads CASSSASGWSNQPQHF. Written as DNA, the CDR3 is TGTGCCAGCAGTTCCGCCTCAGGGTGGAGCAATCAGCCCCAGCATTTT.

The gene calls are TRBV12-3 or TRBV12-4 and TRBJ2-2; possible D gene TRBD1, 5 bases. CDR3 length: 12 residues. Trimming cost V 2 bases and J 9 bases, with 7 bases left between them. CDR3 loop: CASSLWGRELFF. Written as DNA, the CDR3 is TGTGCCAGCAGTTTATGGGGCCGGGAGCTGTTTTTT.

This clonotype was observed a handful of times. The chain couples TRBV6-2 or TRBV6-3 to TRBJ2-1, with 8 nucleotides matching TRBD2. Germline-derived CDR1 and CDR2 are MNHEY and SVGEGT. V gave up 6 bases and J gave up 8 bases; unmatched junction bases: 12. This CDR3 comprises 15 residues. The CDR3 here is CASRLVGLVSDEQFF. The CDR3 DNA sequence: TGTGCCAGCAGGTTAGTGGGACTAGTTTCCGATGAGCAGTTCTTC.

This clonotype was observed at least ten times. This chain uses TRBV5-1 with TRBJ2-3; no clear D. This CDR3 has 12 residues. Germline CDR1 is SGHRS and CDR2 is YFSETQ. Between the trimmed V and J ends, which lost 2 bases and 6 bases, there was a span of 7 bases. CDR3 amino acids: CASSLEPDTQYF. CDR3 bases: TGCGCCAGCAGCTTAGAACCCGATACGCAGTATTTT.

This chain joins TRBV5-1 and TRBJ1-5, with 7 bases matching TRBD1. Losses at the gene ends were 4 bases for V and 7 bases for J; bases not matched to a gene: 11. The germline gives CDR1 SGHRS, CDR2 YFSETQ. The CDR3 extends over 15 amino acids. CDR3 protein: CASSAATGEGQPQHF. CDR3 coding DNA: TGCGCCAGCAGCGCAGCAACAGGGGAAGGACAGCCCCAGCATTTT.

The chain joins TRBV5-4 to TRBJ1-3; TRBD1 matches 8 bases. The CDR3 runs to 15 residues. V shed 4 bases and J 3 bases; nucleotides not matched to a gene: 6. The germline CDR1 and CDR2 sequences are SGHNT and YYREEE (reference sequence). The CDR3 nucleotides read TGTGCCAGCAGCCAGGACAGGGTCAGTGGAAACACCATATATTTT. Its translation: CASSQDRVSGNTIYF.

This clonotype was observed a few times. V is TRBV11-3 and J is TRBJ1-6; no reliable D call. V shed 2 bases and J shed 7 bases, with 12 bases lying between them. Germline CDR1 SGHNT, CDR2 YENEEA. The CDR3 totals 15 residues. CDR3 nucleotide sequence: TGTGCCAGCAGCTTAATCGGGCGGACCAATTCACCCCTCCACTTT. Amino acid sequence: CASSLIGRTNSPLHF.

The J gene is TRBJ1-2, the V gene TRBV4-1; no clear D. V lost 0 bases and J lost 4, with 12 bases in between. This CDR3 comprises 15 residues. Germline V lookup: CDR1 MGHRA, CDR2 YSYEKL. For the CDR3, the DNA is TGCGCCAGCAGCCAAGATCTAAGAGTCTCCTATGGCTACACCTTC. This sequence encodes CASSQDLRVSYGYTF.

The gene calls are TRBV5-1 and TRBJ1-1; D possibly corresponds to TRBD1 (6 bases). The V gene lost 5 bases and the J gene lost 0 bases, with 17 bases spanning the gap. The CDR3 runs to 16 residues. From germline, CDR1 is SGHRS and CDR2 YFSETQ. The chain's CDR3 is CASRGAGGALNTEAFF. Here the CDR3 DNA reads TGCGCCAGCAGAGGGGCTGGGGGGGCGTTGAACACTGAAGCTTTCTTT.

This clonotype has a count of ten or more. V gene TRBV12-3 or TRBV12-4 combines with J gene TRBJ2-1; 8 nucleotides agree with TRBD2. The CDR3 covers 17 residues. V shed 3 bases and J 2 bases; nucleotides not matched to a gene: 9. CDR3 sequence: CASSLLRSGGTYNEQFF. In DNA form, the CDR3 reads TGTGCCAGCAGTTTGCTGCGGAGCGGGGGAACCTACAATGAGCAGTTCTTC.